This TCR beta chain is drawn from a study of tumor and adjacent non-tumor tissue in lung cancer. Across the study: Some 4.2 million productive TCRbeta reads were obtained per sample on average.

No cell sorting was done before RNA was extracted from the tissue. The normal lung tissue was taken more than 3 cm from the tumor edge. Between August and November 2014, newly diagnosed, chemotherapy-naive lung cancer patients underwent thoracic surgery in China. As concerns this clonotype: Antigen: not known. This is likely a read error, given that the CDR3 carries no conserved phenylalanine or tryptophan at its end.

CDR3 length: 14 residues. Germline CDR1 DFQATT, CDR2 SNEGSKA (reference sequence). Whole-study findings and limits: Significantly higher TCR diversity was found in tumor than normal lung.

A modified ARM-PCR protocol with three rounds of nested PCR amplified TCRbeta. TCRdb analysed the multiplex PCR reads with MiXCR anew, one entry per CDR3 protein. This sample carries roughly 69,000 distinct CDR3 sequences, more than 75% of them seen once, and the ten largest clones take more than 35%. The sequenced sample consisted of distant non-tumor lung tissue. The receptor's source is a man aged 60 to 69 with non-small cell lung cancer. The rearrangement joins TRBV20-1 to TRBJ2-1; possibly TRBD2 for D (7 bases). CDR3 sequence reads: CSPRNLWGGDEQFL. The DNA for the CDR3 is TGCAGTCCTAGAAACCTTTGGGGGGGCGATGAGCAGTTCTTA.